What follows is one TCR beta chain and its context. This CDR3 is 14 amino acids long. The ends lost 5 bases at V and 3 bases at J; junction bases unmatched: 4. Per the germline V gene, CDR1 is SGHTA and CDR2 is FQGNSA. The source of the sample is a study of T-cell memory formation after mild COVID-19. MiXCR was run by TCRdb on the 5' RACE reads, yielding one entry per CDR3 protein. In the table there are some 150,000 distinct CDR3 sequences, about 5.7% of which are singletons. Sequencing was performed on PBMCs or a T cell subset sorted from them (not recorded which). The receptor was derived from an adult woman who had mild COVID-19 (a few samples of this study predate the infection). Cell type and time point are not known. The J gene is TRBJ1-2, the V gene TRBV7-2; 9 bases line up with TRBD1. CDR3 coding DNA: TGTGCCAGCAGCCTGGGGACAGGGTACTATGGCTACACCTTC. Translating gives CASSLGTGYYGYTF.